The 9 T cell receptor beta chains in this list originate from one sample, sequenced in a study of CD8+ T cells in alopecia areata listed by TCRdb under 2018. This specimen's time point label, per the study, means: baseline before oral tofacitinib. The library was built by means of the immunoSEQ multiplex PCR assay. For TCR sequencing, RNA was extracted from every sample and reverse transcribed into cDNA to serve as template. As stored in TCRdb, this immuneACCESS dataset retains in-frame rearrangements with V and J assigned. A fraction of the clones does not appear; measured against another copy, unresolved V genes explain less than half of the discrepancy, and the remainder lacks a known reason. Here the sample has roughly 200,000 clones; around 63% occur a single time. The top ten clones comprise 1.7% of the sample. The source material was CD4+ T cells sorted from blood, sampled at week 0. These receptors came from a human donor with alopecia areata.

V gene TRBV15 combines with J gene TRBJ1-6; D is uncertain. The V end was cut by 5 bases, the J end by 9 bases, with 11 bases between. The V gene's germline CDR1 is LNHNV and CDR2 YYDKDF (reference sequence). The CDR3 is 13 amino acids. The CDR3 nucleotides are TGTGCCACCAGCTCTGGCGAGGTTTCACCCCTCCACTTT. As protein: CATSSGEVSPLHF.

The chain is built from TRBV2 and TRBJ1-2; possible D gene TRBD1, 6 bases. The CDR3 is 12 residues long. Trimming stripped 6 bases from V and 8 bases from J, with 13 bases between. The germline V gene encodes CDR1 SNHLY and CDR2 FYNNEI. CDR3 in amino acids: CASSRSGVGYTF. The DNA for the CDR3 is TGTGCCAGCAGCAGATCAGGGGTGGGCTACACCTTC.

This clone was observed a handful of times. This chain connects TRBV5-1 to TRBJ2-2, with 7 bases identical to TRBD1. J was trimmed by 1 base and V by 5 bases; bases with no gene match: 8. Germline lookup yields CDR1 SGHRS and CDR2 YFSETQ. The CDR3 is 16 amino acids. CDR3 bases: TGCGCCAGCAGGGATACGGGACAGATGAACACCGGGGAGCTGTTTTTT. Its translation: CASRDTGQMNTGELFF.

The chain has TRBV25-1 and TRBJ1-6; D call uncertain. CDR3 length: 14 amino acids. Germline assignment: CDR1 MGHDK and CDR2 SYGVNS. V was cut by 2 bases and J by 8 bases, with 10 bases left in between. CDR3 residues: CASSELQRDSPLHF. CDR3 DNA: TGTGCCAGCAGTGAACTACAGAGGGATTCACCCCTCCACTTT.

The chain carries TRBV9 and TRBJ2-4; D is unresolved. Trimming pared 0 bases from V and 1 base from J, leaving 8 bases between. Germline loops: CDR1 SGDLS, CDR2 YYNGEE. CDR3 size: 15 residues. CDR3 in amino acids: CASSVEGSAKNIQYF. The CDR3 bases are TGTGCCAGCAGCGTAGAGGGCTCGGCCAAAAACATTCAGTACTTC.

V usage is TRBV4-2 and J usage is TRBJ2-6; D remains unclear. V was pared by 1 base and J by 1 base, with 5 bases between. The germline V gene encodes CDR1 LGHNA and CDR2 YNFKEQ. This CDR3 is built from 15 residues. The CDR3 spells CASSQGDSGANVLTF. DNA of the CDR3: TGTGCCAGCAGCCAAGGGGATTCTGGGGCCAACGTCCTGACTTTC.

The V and J genes are TRBV9 and TRBJ1-1, with D perhaps TRBD1 (5 bases). Between the trimmed V and J ends, which lost 2 bases and 3 bases, there was a span of 11 bases. Looked up from germline, CDR1 is SGDLS and CDR2 is YYNGEE. CDR3 length: 14 amino acids. CDR3 DNA sequence: TGTGCCAGCAGCGTCCGGGACGTAGACACTGAAGCTTTCTTT. It specifies CASSVRDVDTEAFF.

This clone was counted a few times. The rearrangement uses TRBV29-1 and TRBJ2-3; D unresolved. Per the germline V gene, CDR1 is SQVTM and CDR2 is ANQGSEA. V was shortened by 4 bases and J by 2 bases, with 10 bases between the two germline ends. The CDR3 sequence is 13 residues long. As DNA, the CDR3 is TGCAGCGTTGGGGAAGACCTCACAGATACGCAGTATTTT. Protein product: CSVGEDLTDTQYF.

This clone has more than one count but fewer than ten. The chain links TRBV20-1 to TRBJ1-2, with D unclear. Germline V gives CDR1 DFQATT, CDR2 SNEGSKA (reference sequence). CDR3 size: 9 residues. This CDR3 reads CTPSQGYTF. For the CDR3, the DNA is TGCACCCCTAGTCAGGGCTACACCTTC.